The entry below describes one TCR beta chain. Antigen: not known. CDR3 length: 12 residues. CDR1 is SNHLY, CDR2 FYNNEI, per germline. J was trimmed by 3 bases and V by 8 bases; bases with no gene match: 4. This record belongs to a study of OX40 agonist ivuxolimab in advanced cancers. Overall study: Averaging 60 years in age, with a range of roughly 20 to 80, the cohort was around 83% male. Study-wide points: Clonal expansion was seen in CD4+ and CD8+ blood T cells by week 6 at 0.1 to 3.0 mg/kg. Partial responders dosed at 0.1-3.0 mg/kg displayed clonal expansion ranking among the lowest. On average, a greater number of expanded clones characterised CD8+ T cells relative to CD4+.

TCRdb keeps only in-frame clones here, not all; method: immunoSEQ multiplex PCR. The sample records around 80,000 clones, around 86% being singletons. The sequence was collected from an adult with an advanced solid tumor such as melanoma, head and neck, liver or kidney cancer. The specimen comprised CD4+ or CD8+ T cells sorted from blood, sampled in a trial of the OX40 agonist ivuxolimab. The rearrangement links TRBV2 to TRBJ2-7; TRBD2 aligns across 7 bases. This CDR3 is CASRGDFYEQYF. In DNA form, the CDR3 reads TGTGCCAGCCGGGGGGACTTCTACGAGCAGTACTTC.